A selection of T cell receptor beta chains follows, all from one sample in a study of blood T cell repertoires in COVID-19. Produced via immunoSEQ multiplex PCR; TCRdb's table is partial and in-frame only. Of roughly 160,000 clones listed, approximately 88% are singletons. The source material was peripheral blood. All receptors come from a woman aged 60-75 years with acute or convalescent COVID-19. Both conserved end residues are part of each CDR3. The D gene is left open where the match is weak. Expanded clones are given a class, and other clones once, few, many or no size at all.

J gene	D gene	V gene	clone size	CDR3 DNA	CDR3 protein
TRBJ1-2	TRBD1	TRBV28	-	TGTGCCAGCAGTCTAGGGACAGGGGAGTCCTATGGCTACACCTTC	CASSLGTGESYGYTF
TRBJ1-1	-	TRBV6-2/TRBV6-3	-	TGTGCCAGCAGTTACTCTATAGGGGATAACACTGAAGCTTTCTTT	CASSYSIGDNTEAFF
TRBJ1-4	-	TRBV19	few	TGTGCCAGTAGTATGCCGACAGTACTTAATGAAAAACTGTTTTTT	CASSMPTVLNEKLFF
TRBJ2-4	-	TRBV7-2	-	TGTGCCAGCACCCAGGACAGTACGAAAAACATTCAGTACTTC	CASTQDSTKNIQYF
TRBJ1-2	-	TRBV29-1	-	TGCAGCGTTGACCTAAACTATGGCTACACCTTC	CSVDLNYGYTF
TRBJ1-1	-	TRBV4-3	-	TGCGCCAGCAGCCCCCGCGGGGGCTGGACTGAAGCTTTCTTT	CASSPRGGWTEAFF
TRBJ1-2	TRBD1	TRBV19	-	TGTGCCAGTAGTGCGGACAGGGGGCACAACTATGGCTACACCTTC	CASSADRGHNYGYTF
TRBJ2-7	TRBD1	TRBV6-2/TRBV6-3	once	TGTGCCAGCAGTTACGACTGGGACAGGGAGTACGAGCAGTACTTC	CASSYDWDREYEQYF
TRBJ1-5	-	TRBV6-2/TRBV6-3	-	TGTGCCAGCAGTTACTGGCCTGAGCCCCAGCATTTT	CASSYWPEPQHF
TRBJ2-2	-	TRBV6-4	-	TGTGCCAGCAGTGTGTCGACAGGGAACACCGGGGAGCTGTTTTTT	CASSVSTGNTGELFF